The clone carrying this T cell receptor (beta chain) has more than one count but fewer than ten. The CDR3 is 16 amino acids. The V segment lost 6 bases and the J segment 7 bases; nucleotides outside the gene matches: 15. Germline CDR1 reads MNHNS; CDR2 reads SASEGT. This record comes from a study of T-cell reconstitution after alpha-beta-depleted transplantation in children. Researchers prepared the TCRbeta library using unique molecular identifiers, the study reports. TCRdb re-analysed the PCR reads in MiXCR, keeping a single row per CDR3 protein. The sample includes about 500,000 distinct CDR3 sequences, 30% to 35% of them seen just once.

The source was PBMCs from the stem cell graft donor, collected from the stem cell graft. The clonotype was recovered from a human donor who donated a stem cell graft to a child with aplastic anemia. This chain links TRBV6-1 with TRBJ1-5; TRBD1 matches at 7 bases. The CDR3 loop is CASRDYSRDSRQPQHF. CDR3 DNA: TGTGCCAGCAGAGATTACTCCAGGGACAGCAGACAGCCCCAGCATTTT.